Listed below are T cell receptor beta chains from one sample, sequenced in a study of cytomegalovirus exposure and HLA in healthy donors. Repertoires were generated with immunoSEQ multiplex PCR, while TCRdb's copy carries only in-frame clones and drops some. The sample shows approximately 100,000 clones, over 70% of them seen only once. The sample comprised PBMCs. Receptor source: a boy aged 5-17 years in good health and CMV-seronegative. The CDR3 runs from the conserved cysteine through the conserved F or W. The D gene is left open where the match is weak. The size field is filled for only some rows; it gives once, few, many or a size class.

D gene	V gene	J gene	clone size	CDR3 DNA	CDR3 protein
NA	TRBV10-1	TRBJ2-5	NA	TGCGCCAGCAGTGGGGACATCCAAGAGACCCAGTACTTC	CASSGDIQETQYF
NA	TRBV2	TRBJ1-1	NA	TGTGCCAGCAGTGCTTTGGCGGGAGCTTTCTTT	CASSALAGAFF
NA	TRBV7-9	TRBJ2-7	NA	TGTGCCAGCAGCTCAGAAGTCCACGAGCAGTACTTC	CASSSEVHEQYF
NA	TRBV7-2	TRBJ2-7	few	TGTGCCAGCAGCTTAGACTACCGGTCCTACGAGCAGTACTTC	CASSLDYRSYEQYF
TRBD2	TRBV29-1	TRBJ2-1	few	TGCAGCGTTGATTGGACTAGCGGGGGGGACAATGAGCAGTTCTTC	CSVDWTSGGDNEQFF
TRBD2	TRBV6-7	TRBJ2-7	NA	TGTGCCAGCAGTTACTCCAGGACTAGCGGGAGGGCCGAGGAGCAGTACTTC	CASSYSRTSGRAEEQYF
TRBD1	TRBV7-3	TRBJ2-7	few	TGTGCCAGCTCGCTACTCGACAGGGAAGGGTACGAGCAGTACTTC	CASSLLDREGYEQYF
NA	TRBV13	TRBJ2-7	NA	TGTGCCAGCAGCCCAGGTTTAGGCAGCTACGAGCAGTACTTC	CASSPGLGSYEQYF
NA	TRBV27	TRBJ2-2	few	TGTGCCAGCAGTTTATGGGCGGGCCTTACCGGGGAGCTGTTTTTT	CASSLWAGLTGELFF
NA	TRBV7-3	TRBJ2-2	NA	TGTGCCAGCAGCTCTCCCCCGGGACACCTCCCGAACACCGGGGAGCTGTTTTTT	CASSSPPGHLPNTGELFF
TRBD1	TRBV30	TRBJ2-7	NA	TGTGCCTGGACTCAAAAGTGGGACAGGGGATCCAACGAGCAGTACTTC	CAWTQKWDRGSNEQYF
NA	TRBV18	TRBJ1-4	few	TGTGCCAGCTCAAGCAACCGGGACAAGGACGAAAAAAAACTGTTTTTT	CASSSNRDKDEKKLFF
TRBD1	TRBV5-6	TRBJ1-4	few	TGTGCCAGCAGCGAGAGACAGGGCTTTAATGAAAAACTGTTTTTT	CASSERQGFNEKLFF
NA	TRBV27	TRBJ1-5	NA	TGTGCCAGCAGTCCACCCGGGCAGCCCCAGCATTTT	CASSPPGQPQHF
TRBD1	TRBV9	TRBJ1-4	NA	TGTGCCAGCAGCGTAGATGGGACAGGGGGTGAAAAACTGTTTTTT	CASSVDGTGGEKLFF
NA	TRBV6-5	TRBJ1-1	NA	TGTGCCAGCCTTAGGGGAGGTGAAGCTTTCTTT	CASLRGGEAFF
NA	TRBV9	TRBJ2-2	NA	TGTGCCAGCCGCAGGGGAACCGGGGAGCTGTTTTTT	CASRRGTGELFF
NA	TRBV7-7	TRBJ2-3	NA	TGTGCTAGCAGCTCCGGCTTGGGCACGCAGTATTTT	CASSSGLGTQYF
TRBD1	TRBV5-1	TRBJ2-5	NA	TGCGCCAGCAGCAAGTCCCAGGGGGTGGGGTCCGATCAAGAGACCCAGTACTTC	CASSKSQGVGSDQETQYF
NA	TRBV7-9	TRBJ2-2	NA	TGTGCCAGCAGCATTACCGGGACATCGAACACCGGGGAGCTGTTTTTT	CASSITGTSNTGELFF
NA	TRBV4-1	TRBJ2-5	once	TGCGCCAGCAGCCAGAGGTACCAAGAGACCCAGTACTTC	CASSQRYQETQYF
TRBD2	TRBV5-4	TRBJ2-5	few	TGTGCCAGCAGCCCCGGGGCGAGCGGGGGTCAAGAGACCCAGTACTTC	CASSPGASGGQETQYF
TRBD1	TRBV6-5	TRBJ1-2	few	TGTGCCAGCAGTCGGGGACAGGGATATGGCTACACCTTC	CASSRGQGYGYTF
NA	TRBV19	TRBJ2-1	NA	TGTGCCAGTAGGACAGGAGAGAATGAGCAGTTCTTC	CASRTGENEQFF
NA	TRBV5-4	TRBJ2-3	NA	TGTGCCAGCAGCTTACTAGCATCTAGCACAGATACGCAGTATTTT	CASSLLASSTDTQYF
TRBD1	TRBV30	TRBJ1-1	NA	TGTGCCTGGAGTACAGGACAGGGCTCCACTGAAGCTTTCTTT	CAWSTGQGSTEAFF
NA	TRBV10-3	TRBJ2-7	NA	TGTGCCATCAGTGAGTACCGGGACACATACGAGCAGTACTTC	CAISEYRDTYEQYF
NA	TRBV2	TRBJ1-5	NA	TGTGCCAGCAGTGAGCAGTCTGGGACACTAAATCAGCCCCAGCATTTT	CASSEQSGTLNQPQHF
NA	TRBV13	TRBJ2-1	NA	TGTGCCAGCGTTGAAGGGGGCTCCTACAATGAGCAGTTCTTC	CASVEGGSYNEQFF
NA	TRBV6-6	TRBJ2-7	NA	TGTGCCAGCAGTTACTCGGGTAGGGGCGAGCAGTACTTC	CASSYSGRGEQYF
NA	TRBV30	TRBJ1-6	NA	TGTGCCTGCGGGGACACGATGAATTCACCCCTCCACTTT	CACGDTMNSPLHF
TRBD2	TRBV27	TRBJ2-1	NA	TGTGCCAGCAGTCACAGGACTAGCGGGAGCTATGAGCAGTTCTTC	CASSHRTSGSYEQFF
NA	TRBV30	TRBJ1-2	NA	TGTGCCTGGAGTGTCGCGGGGTCCCTGTATGGCTACACCTTC	CAWSVAGSLYGYTF
NA	TRBV27	TRBJ2-7	NA	TGTGCCAGCAGTTTAAGTACGGGAGCGGTATCCTACGAGCAGTACTTC	CASSLSTGAVSYEQYF